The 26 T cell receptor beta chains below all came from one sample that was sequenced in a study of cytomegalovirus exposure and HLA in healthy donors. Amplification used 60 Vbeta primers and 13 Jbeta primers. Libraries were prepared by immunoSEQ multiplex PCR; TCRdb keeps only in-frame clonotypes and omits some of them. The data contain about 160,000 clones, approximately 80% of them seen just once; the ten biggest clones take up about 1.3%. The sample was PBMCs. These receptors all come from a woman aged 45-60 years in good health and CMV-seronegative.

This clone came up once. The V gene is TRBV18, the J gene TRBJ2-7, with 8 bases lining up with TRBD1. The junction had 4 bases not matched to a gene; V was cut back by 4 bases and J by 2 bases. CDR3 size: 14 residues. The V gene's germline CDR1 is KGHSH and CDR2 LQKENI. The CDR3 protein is CASSQGQGTYEQYF. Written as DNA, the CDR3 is TGTGCCAGCTCACAAGGACAGGGCACCTACGAGCAGTACTTC.

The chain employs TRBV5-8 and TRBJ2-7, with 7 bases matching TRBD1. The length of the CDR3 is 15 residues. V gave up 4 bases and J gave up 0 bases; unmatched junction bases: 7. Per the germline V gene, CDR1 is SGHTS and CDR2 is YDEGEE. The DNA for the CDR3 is TGTGCCAGCAGCCCGGGACAGATAGACTCCTACGAGCAGTACTTC. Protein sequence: CASSPGQIDSYEQYF.

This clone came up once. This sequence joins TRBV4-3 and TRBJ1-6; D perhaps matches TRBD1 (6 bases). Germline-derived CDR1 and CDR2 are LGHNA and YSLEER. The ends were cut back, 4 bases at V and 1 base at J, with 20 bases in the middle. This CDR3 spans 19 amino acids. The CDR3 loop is CASSLTLTTGRSYNSPLHF. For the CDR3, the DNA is TGCGCCAGCAGCCTTACTCTCACCACAGGGAGATCCTATAATTCACCCCTCCACTTT.

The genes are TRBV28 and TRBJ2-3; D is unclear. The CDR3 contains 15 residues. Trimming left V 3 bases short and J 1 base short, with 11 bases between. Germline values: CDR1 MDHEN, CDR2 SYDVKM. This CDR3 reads CASSFSRFGTDTQYF. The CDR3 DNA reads TGTGCCAGCAGTTTTTCCCGGTTTGGCACAGATACGCAGTATTTT.

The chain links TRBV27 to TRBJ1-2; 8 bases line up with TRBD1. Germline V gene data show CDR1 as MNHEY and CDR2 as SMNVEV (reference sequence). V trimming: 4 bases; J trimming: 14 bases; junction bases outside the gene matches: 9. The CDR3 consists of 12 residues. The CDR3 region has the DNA TGTGCCAGCAGTTCCAACAAGGACAGGGCAACCTTC. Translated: CASSSNKDRATF.

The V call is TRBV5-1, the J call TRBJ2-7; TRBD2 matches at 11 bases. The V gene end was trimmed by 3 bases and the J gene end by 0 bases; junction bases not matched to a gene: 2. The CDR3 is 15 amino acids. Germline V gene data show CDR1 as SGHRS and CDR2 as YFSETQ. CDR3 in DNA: TGCGCCAGCAGCTCACTAGCGGGGGCCTCCTACGAGCAGTACTTC. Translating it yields CASSSLAGASYEQYF.

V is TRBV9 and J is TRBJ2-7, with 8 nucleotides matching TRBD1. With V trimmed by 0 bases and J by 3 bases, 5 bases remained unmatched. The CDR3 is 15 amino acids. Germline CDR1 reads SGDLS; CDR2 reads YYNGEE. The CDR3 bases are TGTGCCAGCAGCGTAGAGGTGGGACAGGTCTACGAGCAGTACTTC. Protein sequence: CASSVEVGQVYEQYF.

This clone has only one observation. The CDR3 region is CASSLARDSYTSTDTQYF. The CDR3 region has the DNA TGTGCCAGCAGCTTAGCGCGGGACAGCTATACTAGCACAGATACGCAGTATTTT. The genes are TRBV7-8 and TRBJ2-3; tentatively, D is TRBD1 (7 bases). Trimming took 0 bases from V and 0 from J, leaving 16 bases between them. The CDR3 is made up of 18 amino acids. Germline V gene lookup returns CDR1 SGHVS and CDR2 FQNEAQ.

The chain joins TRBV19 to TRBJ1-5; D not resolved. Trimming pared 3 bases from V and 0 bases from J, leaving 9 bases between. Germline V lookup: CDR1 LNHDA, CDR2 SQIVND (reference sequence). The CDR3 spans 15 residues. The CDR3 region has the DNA TGTGCCAGTAGTATTTGGCAGAATAGCAATCAGCCCCAGCATTTT. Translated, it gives CASSIWQNSNQPQHF.

DNA of the CDR3: TGTGCCAGCAGCATAGGACAGGGGAGTAAATACTTC. It specifies CASSIGQGSKYF. The rearrangement uses TRBV7-9 and TRBJ2-4; the match to TRBD1 covers 9 bases. V gave up 5 bases and J gave up 16 bases; unmatched junction bases: 9. Per germline, CDR1 SEHNR and CDR2 FQNEAQ (reference sequence). This CDR3 has 12 residues. Looking up the rest from reference TRBV7-9 and TRBJ2-4 gives the full variable domain: DTGVSQNPRHKITKRGQNVTFRCDPISEHNRLYWYRQTLGQGPEFLTYFQNEAQLEKSRLLSDRFSAERPKGSFSTLEIQRTEQGDSAMYLCASSIGQGSKYFGAGTRLSVL.

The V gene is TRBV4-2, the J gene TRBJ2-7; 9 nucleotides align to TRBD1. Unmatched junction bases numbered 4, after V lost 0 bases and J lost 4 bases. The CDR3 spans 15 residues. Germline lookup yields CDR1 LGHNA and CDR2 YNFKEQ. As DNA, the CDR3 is TGTGCCAGCAGCCAAGAGACAGGGGGGCCTTACGAGCAGTACTTC. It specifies CASSQETGGPYEQYF.

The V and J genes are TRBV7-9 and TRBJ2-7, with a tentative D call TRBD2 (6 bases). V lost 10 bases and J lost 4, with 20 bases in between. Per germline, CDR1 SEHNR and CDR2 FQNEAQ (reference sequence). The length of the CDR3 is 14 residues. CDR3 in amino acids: CATSKTGEQYEQYF. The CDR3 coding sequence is TGTGCCACCTCCAAGACGGGGGAGCAGTACGAGCAGTACTTC.

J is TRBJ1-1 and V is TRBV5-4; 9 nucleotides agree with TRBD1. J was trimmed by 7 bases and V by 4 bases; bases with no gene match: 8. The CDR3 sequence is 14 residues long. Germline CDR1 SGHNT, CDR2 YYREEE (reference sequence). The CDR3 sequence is CASSGKQGAVEAFF. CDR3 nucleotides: TGTGCCAGCAGCGGTAAACAGGGGGCGGTTGAAGCTTTCTTT.

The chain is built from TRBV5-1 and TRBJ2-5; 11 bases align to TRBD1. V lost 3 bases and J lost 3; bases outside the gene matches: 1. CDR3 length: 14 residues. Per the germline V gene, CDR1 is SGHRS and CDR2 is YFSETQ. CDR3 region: CASSWTGGEETQYF. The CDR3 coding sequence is TGCGCCAGCAGCTGGACAGGGGGCGAAGAGACCCAGTACTTC. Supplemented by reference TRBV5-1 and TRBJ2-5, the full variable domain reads KAGVTQTPRYLIKTRGQQVTLSCSPISGHRSVSWYQQTPGQGLQFLFEYFSETQRNKGNFPGRFSGRQFSNSRSEMNVSTLELGDSALYLCASSWTGGEETQYFGPGTRLLVL.

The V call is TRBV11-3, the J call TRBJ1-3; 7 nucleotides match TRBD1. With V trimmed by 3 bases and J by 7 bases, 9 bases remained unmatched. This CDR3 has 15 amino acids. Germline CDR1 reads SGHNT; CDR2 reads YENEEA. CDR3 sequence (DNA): TGTGCCAGCAGCTTGTTCGGGACACAGGGGAACACCATATATTTT. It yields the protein CASSLFGTQGNTIYF.

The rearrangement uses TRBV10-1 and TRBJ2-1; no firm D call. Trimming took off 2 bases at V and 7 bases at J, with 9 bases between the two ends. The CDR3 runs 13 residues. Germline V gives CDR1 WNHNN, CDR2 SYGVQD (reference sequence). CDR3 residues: CASSEVFKNEQFF. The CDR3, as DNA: TGCGCCAGCAGTGAGGTTTTTAAAAATGAGCAGTTCTTC.

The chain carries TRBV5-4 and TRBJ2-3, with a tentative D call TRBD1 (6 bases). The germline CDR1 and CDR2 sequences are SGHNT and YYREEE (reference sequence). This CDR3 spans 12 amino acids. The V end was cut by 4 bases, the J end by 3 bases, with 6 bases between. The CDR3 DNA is TGTGCCAGCAGCACAGGGACAGATACGCAGTATTTT. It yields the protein CASSTGTDTQYF.

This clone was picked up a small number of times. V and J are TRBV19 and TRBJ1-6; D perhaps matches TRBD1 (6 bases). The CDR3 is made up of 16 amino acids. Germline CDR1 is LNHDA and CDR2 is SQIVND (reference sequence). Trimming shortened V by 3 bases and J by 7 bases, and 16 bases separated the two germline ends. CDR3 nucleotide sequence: TGTGCCAGTAGTATCGCCGGTAACAGGGTAAATTCACCCCTCCACTTT. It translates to CASSIAGNRVNSPLHF.

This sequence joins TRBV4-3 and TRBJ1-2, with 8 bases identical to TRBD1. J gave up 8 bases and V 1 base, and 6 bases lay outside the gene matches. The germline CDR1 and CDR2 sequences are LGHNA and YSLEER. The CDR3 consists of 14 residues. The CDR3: CASSQAHRGEGYTF. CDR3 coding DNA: TGCGCCAGCAGCCAAGCACACAGGGGGGAGGGCTACACCTTC.

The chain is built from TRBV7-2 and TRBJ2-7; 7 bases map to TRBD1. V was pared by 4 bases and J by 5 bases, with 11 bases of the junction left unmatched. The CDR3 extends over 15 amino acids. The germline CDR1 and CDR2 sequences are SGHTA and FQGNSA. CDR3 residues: CASSSVRDSFNEQYF. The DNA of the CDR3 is TGTGCCAGCAGCTCGGTTCGGGACAGCTTTAACGAGCAGTACTTC.

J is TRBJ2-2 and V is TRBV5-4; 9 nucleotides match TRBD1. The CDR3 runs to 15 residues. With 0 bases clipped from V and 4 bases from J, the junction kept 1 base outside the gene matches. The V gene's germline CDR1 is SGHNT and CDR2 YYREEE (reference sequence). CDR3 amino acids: CASSLDRGRTGELFF. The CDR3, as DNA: TGTGCCAGCAGCTTGGACAGGGGGCGCACCGGGGAGCTGTTTTTT.

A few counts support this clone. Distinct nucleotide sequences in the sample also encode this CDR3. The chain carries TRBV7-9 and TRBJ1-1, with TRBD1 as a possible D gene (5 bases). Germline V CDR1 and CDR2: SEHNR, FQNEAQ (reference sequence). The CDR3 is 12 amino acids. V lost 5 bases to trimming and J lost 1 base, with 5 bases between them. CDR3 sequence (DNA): TGTGCCAGCAGCAGGGGGAACACTGAAGCTTTCTTT. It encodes CASSRGNTEAFF. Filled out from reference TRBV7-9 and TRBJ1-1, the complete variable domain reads DTGVSQNPRHKITKRGQNVTFRCDPISEHNRLYWYRQTLGQGPEFLTYFQNEAQLEKSRLLSDRFSAERPKGSFSTLEIQRTEQGDSAMYLCASSRGNTEAFFGQGTRLTVV.

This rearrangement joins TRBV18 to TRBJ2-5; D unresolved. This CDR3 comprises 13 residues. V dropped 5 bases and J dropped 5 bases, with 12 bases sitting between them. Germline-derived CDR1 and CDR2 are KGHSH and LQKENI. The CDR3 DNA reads TGTGCCAGCTCAATACTGGGCTCGGAGACCCAGTACTTC. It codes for CASSILGSETQYF.

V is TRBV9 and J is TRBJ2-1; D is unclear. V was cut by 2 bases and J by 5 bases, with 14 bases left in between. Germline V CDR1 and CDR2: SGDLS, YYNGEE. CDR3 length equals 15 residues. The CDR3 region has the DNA TGTGCCAGCAGCGTCCGAGACTGGCGGAACAATGAGCAGTTCTTC. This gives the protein CASSVRDWRNNEQFF. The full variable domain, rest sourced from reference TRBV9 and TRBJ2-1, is DSGVTQTPKHLITATGQRVTLRCSPRSGDLSVYWYQQSLDQGLQFLIQYYNGEERAKGNILERFSAQQFPDLHSELNLSSLELGDSALYFCASSVRDWRNNEQFFGPGTRLTVL.

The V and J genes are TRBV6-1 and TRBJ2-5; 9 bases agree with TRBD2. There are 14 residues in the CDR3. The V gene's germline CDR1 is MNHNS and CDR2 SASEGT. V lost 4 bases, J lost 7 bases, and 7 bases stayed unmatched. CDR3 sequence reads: CASSVGGGAGTQYF. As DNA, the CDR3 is TGTGCCAGCAGTGTGGGCGGGGGGGCCGGGACCCAGTACTTC.

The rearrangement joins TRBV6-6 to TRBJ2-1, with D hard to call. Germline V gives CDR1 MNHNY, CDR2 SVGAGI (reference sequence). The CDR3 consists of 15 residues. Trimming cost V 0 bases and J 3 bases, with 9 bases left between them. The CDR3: CASSYSSAFYNEQFF. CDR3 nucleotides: TGTGCCAGCAGTTACTCGAGCGCCTTCTACAATGAGCAGTTCTTC.